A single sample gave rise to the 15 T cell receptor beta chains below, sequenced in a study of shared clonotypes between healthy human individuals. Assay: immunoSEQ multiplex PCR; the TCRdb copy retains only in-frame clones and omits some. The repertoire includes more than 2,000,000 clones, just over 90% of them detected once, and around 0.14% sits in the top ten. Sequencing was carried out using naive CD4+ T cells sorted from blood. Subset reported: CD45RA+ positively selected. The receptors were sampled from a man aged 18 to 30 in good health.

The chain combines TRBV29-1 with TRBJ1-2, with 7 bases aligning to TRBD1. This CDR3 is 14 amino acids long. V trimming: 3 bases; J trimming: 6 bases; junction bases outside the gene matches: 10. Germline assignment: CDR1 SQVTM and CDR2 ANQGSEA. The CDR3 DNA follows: TGCAGCGTTGAGCCACAGGGGAATACTGATGGCTACACCTTC. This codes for CSVEPQGNTDGYTF.

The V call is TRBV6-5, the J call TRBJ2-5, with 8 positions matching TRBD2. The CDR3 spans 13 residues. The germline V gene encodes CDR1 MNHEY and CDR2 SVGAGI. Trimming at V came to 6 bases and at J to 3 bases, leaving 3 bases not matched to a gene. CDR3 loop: CASSSGGEETQYF. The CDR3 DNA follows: TGTGCCAGCAGCTCGGGAGGGGAAGAGACCCAGTACTTC.

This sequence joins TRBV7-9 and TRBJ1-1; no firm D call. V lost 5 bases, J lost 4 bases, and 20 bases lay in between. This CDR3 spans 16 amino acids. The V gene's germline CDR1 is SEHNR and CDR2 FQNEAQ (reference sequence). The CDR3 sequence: CASSPRATKWGTEAFF. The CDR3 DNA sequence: TGTGCCAGCAGCCCCCGGGCGACCAAATGGGGCACTGAAGCTTTCTTT.

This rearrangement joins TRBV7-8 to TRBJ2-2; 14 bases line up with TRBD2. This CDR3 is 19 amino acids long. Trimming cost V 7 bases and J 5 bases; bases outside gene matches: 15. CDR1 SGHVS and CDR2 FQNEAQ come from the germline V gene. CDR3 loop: CASIRSTGLAGGWTGELFF. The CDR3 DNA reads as TGTGCCAGCATCAGGTCGACCGGACTAGCGGGAGGTTGGACCGGGGAGCTGTTTTTT.

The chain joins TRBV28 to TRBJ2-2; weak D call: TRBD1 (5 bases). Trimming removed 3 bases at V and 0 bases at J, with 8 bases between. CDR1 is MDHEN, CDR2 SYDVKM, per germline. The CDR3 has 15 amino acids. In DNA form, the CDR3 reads TGTGCCAGCAGTTTGGGCAGGGCGAACACCGGGGAGCTGTTTTTT. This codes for CASSLGRANTGELFF.

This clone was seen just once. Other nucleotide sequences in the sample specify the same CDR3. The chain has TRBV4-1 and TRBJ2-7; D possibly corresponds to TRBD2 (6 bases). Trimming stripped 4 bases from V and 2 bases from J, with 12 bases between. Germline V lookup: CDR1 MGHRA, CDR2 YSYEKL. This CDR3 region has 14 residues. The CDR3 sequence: CASSLRDSTYEQYF. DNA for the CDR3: TGCGCCAGCAGCCTCCGGGACTCCACCTACGAGCAGTACTTC.

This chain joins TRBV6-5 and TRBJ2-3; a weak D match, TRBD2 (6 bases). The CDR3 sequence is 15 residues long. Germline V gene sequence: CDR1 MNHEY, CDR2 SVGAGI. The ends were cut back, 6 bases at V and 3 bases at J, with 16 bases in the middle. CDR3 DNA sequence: TGTGCCAGCAGAGAGGAGGGCCGGTTAACAGATACGCAGTATTTT. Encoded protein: CASREEGRLTDTQYF.

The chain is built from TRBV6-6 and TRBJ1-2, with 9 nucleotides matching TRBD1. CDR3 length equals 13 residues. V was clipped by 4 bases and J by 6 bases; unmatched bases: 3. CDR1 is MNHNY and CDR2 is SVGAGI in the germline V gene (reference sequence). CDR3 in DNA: TGTGCCAGCAGTTTGGACAGGGGTGATGGCTACACCTTC. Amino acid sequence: CASSLDRGDGYTF.

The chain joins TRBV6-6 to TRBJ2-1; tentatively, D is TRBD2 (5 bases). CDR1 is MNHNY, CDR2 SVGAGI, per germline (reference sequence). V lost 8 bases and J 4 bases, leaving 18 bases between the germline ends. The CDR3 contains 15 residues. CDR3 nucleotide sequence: TGTGCCAGCTCGGAAGGAGGTTGGGCATACAATGAGCAGTTCTTC. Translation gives CASSEGGWAYNEQFF.

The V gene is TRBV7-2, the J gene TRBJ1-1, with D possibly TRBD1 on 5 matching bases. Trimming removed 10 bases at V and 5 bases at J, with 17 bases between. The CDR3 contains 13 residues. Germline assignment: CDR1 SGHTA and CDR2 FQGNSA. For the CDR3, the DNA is TGTGCCACCTCTGAGGGGCGGGAGACTGAAGCTTTCTTT. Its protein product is CATSEGRETEAFF.

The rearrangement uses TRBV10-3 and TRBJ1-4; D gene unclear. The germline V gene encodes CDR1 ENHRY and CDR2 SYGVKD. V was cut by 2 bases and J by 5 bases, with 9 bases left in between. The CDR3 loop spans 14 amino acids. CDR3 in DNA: TGTGCCATCAGTGAGCCGGGAGACAATGAAAAACTGTTTTTT. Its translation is CAISEPGDNEKLFF.

The CDR3 reads CASSLLDRDSYGYTF. The CDR3 nucleotides are TGTGCCAGCAGTTTACTGGATCGGGACTCCTATGGCTACACCTTC. The chain uses TRBV28 and TRBJ1-2; tentative D call: TRBD1 (5 bases). This CDR3 comprises 15 residues. The V gene lost 2 bases and the J gene lost 4 bases, with 14 bases spanning the gap. Germline V gene lookup returns CDR1 MDHEN and CDR2 SYDVKM.

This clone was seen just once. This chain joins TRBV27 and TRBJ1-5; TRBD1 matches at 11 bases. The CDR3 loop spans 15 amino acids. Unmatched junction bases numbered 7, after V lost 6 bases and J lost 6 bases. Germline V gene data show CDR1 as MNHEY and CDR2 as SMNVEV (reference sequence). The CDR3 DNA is TGTGCCAGCAGCCCCGGACAGGGGGCTGCTCAGCCCCAGCATTTT. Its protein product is CASSPGQGAAQPQHF.

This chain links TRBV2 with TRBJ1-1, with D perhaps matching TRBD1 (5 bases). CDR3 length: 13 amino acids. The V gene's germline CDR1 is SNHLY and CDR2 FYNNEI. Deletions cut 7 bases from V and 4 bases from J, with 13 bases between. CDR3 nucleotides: TGTGCCAGCATGGGGCCGGACATCACTGAAGCTTTCTTT. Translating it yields CASMGPDITEAFF. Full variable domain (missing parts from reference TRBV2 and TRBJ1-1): EPEVTQTPSHQVTQMGQEVILRCVPISNHLYFYWYRQILGQKVEFLVSFYNNEISEKSEIFDDQFSVERPDGSNFTLKIRSTKLEDSAMYFCASMGPDITEAFFGQGTRLTVV.

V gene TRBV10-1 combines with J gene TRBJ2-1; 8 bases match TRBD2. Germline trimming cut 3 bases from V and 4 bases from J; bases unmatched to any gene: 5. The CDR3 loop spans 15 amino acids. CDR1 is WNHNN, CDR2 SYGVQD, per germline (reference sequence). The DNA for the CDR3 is TGCGCCAGCAGTGAAACGGGAGGGGGGTACAATGAGCAGTTCTTC. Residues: CASSETGGGYNEQFF.